This entry concerns a single TCR beta chain. This sample is part of a study of shared clonotypes between healthy human individuals. In germline, CDR1 is SGHDN, CDR2 FVKESK. The CDR3 extends over 18 amino acids. Germline trimming cut 0 bases from V and 4 bases from J; bases unmatched to any gene: 9. Assay: immunoSEQ multiplex PCR; the TCRdb copy retains only in-frame clones and omits some. The table shows roughly 2.2 million clones, with less than 95% occurring only once. Source material: naive CD4+ T cells from PBMCs. Subset indicated: CD45RA+ positively selected. This sequence joins TRBV14 and TRBJ2-3; TRBD2 agrees at 11 bases. This clonotype originated in a man aged 18 to 29 in good health. Some clones in this sample may be carry-over from other donors' samples. The CDR3 nucleotides are TGTGCCAGCAGCCAAGATGGGCTAGCGGGAGGAATCCCAGATACGCAGTATTTT. Its protein product is CASSQDGLAGGIPDTQYF.